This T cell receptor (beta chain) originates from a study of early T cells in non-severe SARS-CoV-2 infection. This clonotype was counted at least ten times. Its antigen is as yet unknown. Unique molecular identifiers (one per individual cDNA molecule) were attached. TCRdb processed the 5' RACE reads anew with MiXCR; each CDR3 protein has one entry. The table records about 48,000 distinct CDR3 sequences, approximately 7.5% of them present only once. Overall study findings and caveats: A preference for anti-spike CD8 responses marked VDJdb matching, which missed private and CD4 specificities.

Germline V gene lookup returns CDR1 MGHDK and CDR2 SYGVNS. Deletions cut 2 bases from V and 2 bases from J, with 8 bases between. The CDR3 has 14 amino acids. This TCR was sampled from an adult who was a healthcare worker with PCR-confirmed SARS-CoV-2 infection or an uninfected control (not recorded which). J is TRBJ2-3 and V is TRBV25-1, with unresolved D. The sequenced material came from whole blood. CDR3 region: CASSETQATDTQYF. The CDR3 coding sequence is TGTGCCAGCAGTGAAACACAAGCCACAGATACGCAGTATTTT. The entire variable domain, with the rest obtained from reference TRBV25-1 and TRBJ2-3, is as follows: EADIYQTPRYLVIGTGKKITLECSQTMGHDKMYWYQQDPGMELHLIHYSYGVNSTEKGDLSSESTVSRIRTEHFPLTLESARPSHTSQYLCASSETQATDTQYFGPGTRLTVL.